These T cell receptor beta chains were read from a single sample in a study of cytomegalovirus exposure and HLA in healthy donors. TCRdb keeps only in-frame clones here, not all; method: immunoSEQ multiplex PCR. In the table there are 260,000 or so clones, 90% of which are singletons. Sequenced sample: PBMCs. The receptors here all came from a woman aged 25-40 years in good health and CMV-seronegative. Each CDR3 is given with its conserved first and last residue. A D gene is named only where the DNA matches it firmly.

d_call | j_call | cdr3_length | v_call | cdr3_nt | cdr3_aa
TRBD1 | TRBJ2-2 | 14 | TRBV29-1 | TGCAGCGTCGGGACAGGGGGTATCACCGGGGAGCTGTTTTTT | CSVGTGGITGELFF
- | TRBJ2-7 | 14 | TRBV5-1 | TGCGCCAGCAGCTTGGGATATGGGGTCTACGAGCAGTACTTC | CASSLGYGVYEQYF
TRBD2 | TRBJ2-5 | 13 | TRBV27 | TGTGCCAGCAGGAGGACTAGTTTAGAGACCCAGTACTTC | CASRRTSLETQYF
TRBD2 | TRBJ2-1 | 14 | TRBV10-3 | TGTGCCATCAGTGGGGGACTAGCGACGGGTGAGCAGTTCTTC | CAISGGLATGEQFF
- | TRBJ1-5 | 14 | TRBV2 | TGTGCCAGCAGTCGCTCCCAAAATAATCAGCCCCAGCATTTT | CASSRSQNNQPQHF
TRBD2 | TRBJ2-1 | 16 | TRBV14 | TGTGCCAGCAGCCAAGGACTAGCGGGAGCCTACAATGAGCAGTTCTTC | CASSQGLAGAYNEQFF
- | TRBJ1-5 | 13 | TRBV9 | TGTGCCAGCAGCGTAGGAGGGGAACAGCCCCAGCATTTT | CASSVGGEQPQHF
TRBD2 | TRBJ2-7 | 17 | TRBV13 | TGTGCCAGCAGCCCCGGGACTAGCGGGCGCTACTCCTACGAGCAGTACTTC | CASSPGTSGRYSYEQYF
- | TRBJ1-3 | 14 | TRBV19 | TGTGCCAGTAGTATCCTCAACTCTGGAAACACCATATATTTT | CASSILNSGNTIYF
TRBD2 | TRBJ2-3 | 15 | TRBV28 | TGTGCCAGCAGTTCCCTAGCGGGAGACGGAGATACGCAGTATTTT | CASSSLAGDGDTQYF
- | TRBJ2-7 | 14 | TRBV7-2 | TGTGCCAGCAGCTTAGGGTTAAGGAGCTACGAGCAGTACTTC | CASSLGLRSYEQYF
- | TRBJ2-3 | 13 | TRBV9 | TGTGCCAGCACCCGGGACAGCACAGATACGCAGTATTTT | CASTRDSTDTQYF
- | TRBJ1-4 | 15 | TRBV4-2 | TGTGCCAGCAGCCAACTTTCCGGGGGAGGTGAAAAACTGTTTTTT | CASSQLSGGGEKLFF
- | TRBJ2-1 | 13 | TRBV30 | TGTGCCTGGAGTGTAAACGGGGCTAGCTTGCAGTTCTTC | CAWSVNGASLQFF
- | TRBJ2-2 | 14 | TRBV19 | TGTGCCAGTAGTATAGTTTCTACCACCGGGGAGCTGTTTTTT | CASSIVSTTGELFF
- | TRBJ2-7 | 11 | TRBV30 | TGTGCGGCGGAGAGCAGCTACGAGCAGTACTTC | CAAESSYEQYF
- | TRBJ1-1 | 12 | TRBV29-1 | TGCAGCGTTGAAGATCTTGTCACTGAAGCTTTCTTT | CSVEDLVTEAFF